This entry lists 27 T cell receptor beta chains sequenced from one sample in a study of circulating and synovial CD4+ cells in juvenile arthritis. Using immunoSEQ multiplex PCR, the repertoire was profiled, and TCRdb retains in-frame clones only, with some absent. In the table there are 25,000 to 35,000 clones, about 94% of which are singletons. Sequenced sample: CD4+ T cells from blood. These receptors all stem from a human donor with juvenile idiopathic arthritis.

The chain employs TRBV21-1 and TRBJ2-6; the listed D gene, TRBD2, was not tested against the DNA. TRBV21-1 is listed as a pseudogene. The CDR3 runs 18 residues. The CDR3: CASSGGGGGVSGANVLTF. The CDR3 DNA sequence: TGTGCCAGCAGCGGCGGCGGGGGTGGGGTCTCTGGGGCCAACGTCCTGACTTTC.

The chain is built from TRBV7-3 and TRBJ2-7; D is possibly TRBD2 (6 bases). CDR1 and CDR2 (germline): SGHTA, FQGTGA. Trimming took 3 bases from V and 2 from J, leaving 14 bases between them. CDR3 length: 15 residues. The CDR3 DNA follows: TGTGCCAGCAGCTTCCCTACGGGGACTCCCTACGAGCAGTACTTC. It encodes CASSFPTGTPYEQYF.

The chain couples TRBV21-1 to TRBJ2-5; the table names TRBD1, a call not compared with the DNA. TRBV21-1 is a pseudogene. The CDR3 totals 16 residues. The chain's CDR3 is CASSAPSRGPQETQYF. The DNA for the CDR3 is TGTGCCAGCAGCGCCCCCTCCAGGGGGCCCCAAGAGACCCAGTACTTC.

The chain links TRBV6-1 to TRBJ2-7; 7 bases match TRBD2. Per germline, CDR1 MNHNS and CDR2 SASEGT. Losses at the gene ends were 2 bases for V and 7 bases for J; bases not matched to a gene: 8. The CDR3 spans 14 residues. DNA for the CDR3: TGTGCCAGCAGTGAACTAAAGACTAGCCGGGAGCAGTACTTC. It yields the protein CASSELKTSREQYF.

The V call is TRBV7-2, the J call TRBJ2-7, with 7 bases aligning to TRBD1. V shed 5 bases, J shed 6 bases, and the junction held 13 bases outside the gene matches. This CDR3 has 15 residues. Germline V CDR1 and CDR2: SGHTA, FQGNSA. The CDR3 DNA is TGTGCCAGCAGCGCCCGACAGGGAAGTAACAGCGAGCAGTACTTC. Protein: CASSARQGSNSEQYF.

This clone showed up just once. The chain is built from TRBV6-6 and TRBJ2-5; 7 positions match TRBD1. CDR3 length equals 14 residues. The trim removed 6 bases at V and 1 base at J, leaving 5 bases unmatched. Germline-derived CDR1 and CDR2 are MNHNY and SVGAGI (reference sequence). DNA of the CDR3: TGTGCCAGCAGCCAGGGACAGATCCAAGAGACCCAGTACTTC. It translates to CASSQGQIQETQYF.

CDR3 nucleotides: TGTGCCTGGAAGTGGAGGAACACTGAAGCTTTCTTT. Encoded protein: CAWKWRNTEAFF. V and J are TRBV30 and TRBJ1-1; D not resolved. The CDR3 totals 12 residues. V lost 4 bases, J lost 1 base, and 7 bases lay in between. CDR1 and CDR2 from the germline V gene are GTSNPN and SVGIG (reference sequence).

This chain links TRBV29-1 with TRBJ2-5; D is possibly TRBD2 (6 bases). The CDR3 loop spans 13 amino acids. The V end lost 7 bases, the J end lost 6 bases, and 18 bases lay between the germline ends. The germline V gene has CDR1 SQVTM and CDR2 ANQGSEA. The CDR3 DNA sequence: TGCAGCGCAGGCGGGACGTCGGGACAGACCCAGTACTTC. Its protein product is CSAGGTSGQTQYF. The whole variable domain, remainder taken from reference TRBV29-1 and TRBJ2-5, is SAVISQKPSRDICQRGTSLTIQCQVDSQVTMMFWYRQQPGQSLTLIATANQGSEATYESGFVIDKFPISRPNLTFSTLTVSNMSPEDSSIYLCSAGGTSGQTQYFGPGTRLLVL.

V and J are TRBV2 and TRBJ2-5; a weak D match, TRBD2 (6 bases). This CDR3 comprises 15 residues. With 10 bases removed from V and 5 bases from J, the gap between germline ends came to 23 bases. The V gene's germline CDR1 is SNHLY and CDR2 FYNNEI. In nucleotides, the CDR3 is TGTGCCAACCAAGGGGTAGAACTAGCAGGCGAGACCCAGTACTTC. Translated, it gives CANQGVELAGETQYF.

V and J are TRBV13 and TRBJ2-2; 10 nucleotides line up with TRBD1. This CDR3 is built from 16 residues. CDR1 and CDR2 from the germline V gene are PRHDT and FYEKMQ (reference sequence). V lost 5 bases to trimming and J lost 5 bases; unmatched junction nucleotides: 8. In DNA form, the CDR3 reads TGTGCCAGCAGCCTGACAGGGGGCGCAAGGACCGGGGAGCTGTTTTTT. Translating it yields CASSLTGGARTGELFF. Full variable domain (rest looked up from reference TRBV13 and TRBJ2-2): AAGVIQSPRHLIKEKRETATLKCYPIPRHDTVYWYQQGPGQDPQFLISFYEKMQSDKGSIPDRFSAQQFSDYHSELNMSSLELGDSALYFCASSLTGGARTGELFFGEGSRLTVL.

V is TRBV27 and J is TRBJ1-2; D is perhaps TRBD1 (5 bases). Trimming stripped 5 bases from V and 8 bases from J, with 18 bases between. This CDR3 contains 14 residues. The germline V gene encodes CDR1 MNHEY and CDR2 SMNVEV (reference sequence). CDR3 amino acids: CASSPSRGREGYTF. The CDR3 DNA follows: TGTGCCAGCAGTCCCTCGAGGGGCCGGGAGGGCTACACCTTC.

The V and J genes are TRBV6-5 and TRBJ2-7, with a possible D match to TRBD2 (6 bases). V lost 0 bases and J 4 bases, leaving 13 bases between the germline ends. Germline V gene data show CDR1 as MNHEY and CDR2 as SVGAGI. The CDR3 is 15 amino acids. Here the CDR3 DNA reads TGTGCCAGCAGTTACTCGATCGGGGAGGAGTACGAGCAGTACTTC. It specifies CASSYSIGEEYEQYF.

The chain combines TRBV29-1 with TRBJ2-2; 8 nucleotides agree with TRBD2. CDR3 length: 16 amino acids. Germline CDR1 reads SQVTM; CDR2 reads ANQGSEA. Unmatched junction bases numbered 10, after V lost 5 bases and J lost 2 bases. For the CDR3, the DNA is TGCAGCGTTCATCTGGCTAGCGGGCTTAACACCGGGGAGCTGTTTTTT. Its translation: CSVHLASGLNTGELFF.

This sequence joins TRBV5-4 and TRBJ2-3; 13 positions match TRBD2. Germline V gives CDR1 SGHNT, CDR2 YYREEE (reference sequence). V was pared by 4 bases and J by 3 bases, with 5 bases of the junction left unmatched. This CDR3 comprises 16 residues. CDR3 protein: CASSELGLAGTDTQYF. The CDR3, as DNA: TGTGCCAGCAGCGAGTTGGGACTAGCGGGAACAGATACGCAGTATTTT.

The V and J genes are TRBV11-2 and TRBJ2-7; 8 nucleotides match TRBD2. The J segment lost 1 base and the V segment lost 5 bases, leaving 13 bases of the junction unmatched. CDR3 length equals 17 residues. The germline CDR1 and CDR2 sequences are SGHAT and FQNNGV. The chain's CDR3 is CASSPRWGGRSSYEQYF. DNA for the CDR3: TGTGCCAGCAGCCCGAGGTGGGGCGGGAGGTCATCCTACGAGCAGTACTTC.

This chain joins TRBV25-1 and TRBJ2-1, with TRBD2 matching 10 bases. Trimming at V came to 6 bases and at J to 8 bases, leaving 7 bases not matched to a gene. Germline-derived CDR1 and CDR2 are MGHDK and SYGVNS. This CDR3 is built from 14 residues. The chain's CDR3 is CASSRAGGPYEQFF. CDR3 nucleotide sequence: TGTGCCAGCAGCCGAGCGGGAGGGCCCTATGAGCAGTTCTTC.

This chain connects TRBV10-2 to TRBJ1-5; D unclear. Trimming stripped 4 bases from V and 3 bases from J, with 10 bases between. From germline, CDR1 is WSHSY and CDR2 SAAADI. The CDR3 length is 14 residues. As DNA, the CDR3 is TGCGCCAGCAGTGTGGCCACCCCCAATCAGCCCCAGCATTTT. It yields the protein CASSVATPNQPQHF.

The rearrangement links TRBV5-1 to TRBJ2-7, with 8 bases that match TRBD1. CDR3 length: 14 residues. V was pared by 3 bases and J by 4 bases, with 6 bases of the junction left unmatched. Germline assignment: CDR1 SGHRS and CDR2 YFSETQ. Here the CDR3 reads CASSSGGAVYEQYF. CDR3 coding DNA: TGCGCCAGCAGCTCAGGGGGCGCGGTTTACGAGCAGTACTTC.

CDR3 bases: TGTGCCAGCAGTGAAGCTACACAGGGCGGGGGCTACACCTTC. Translation gives CASSEATQGGGYTF. The chain recombines TRBV6-1 with TRBJ1-2; a possible D gene is TRBD1 (6 bases). The CDR3 spans 14 residues. The germline CDR1 and CDR2 sequences are MNHNS and SASEGT. V was clipped by 0 bases and J by 8 bases, with 13 bases between them.

This chain joins TRBV6-1 and TRBJ2-2; no clear D gene. V was shortened by 8 bases and J by 1 base, with 14 bases between the two germline ends. The CDR3 runs to 15 residues. The V gene's germline CDR1 is MNHNS and CDR2 SASEGT. The CDR3 DNA reads as TGTGCCAGCCTTCGTCCGACTGTGAACACCGGGGAGCTGTTTTTT. It is translated as CASLRPTVNTGELFF.

The rearrangement joins TRBV28 to TRBJ2-1, with TRBD2 identical over 16 bases. This CDR3 comprises 14 residues. V shed 11 bases and J 8 bases; nucleotides not matched to a gene: 6. Germline CDR1 MDHEN, CDR2 SYDVKM. CDR3 amino acids: CAGGTSGRVDEQFF. In DNA, the CDR3 is TGTGCCGGGGGGACTAGCGGGAGGGTCGATGAGCAGTTCTTC.

Here the CDR3 reads CASSRNRESSYEQYF. Here the CDR3 DNA reads TGTGCCAGCAGCCGAAATCGGGAGAGCTCCTACGAGCAGTACTTC. The V call is TRBV6-1, the J call TRBJ2-7, with D possibly matching TRBD2 (6 bases). V lost 6 bases, J lost 0 bases, and 15 bases lay in between. The germline V gene has CDR1 MNHNS and CDR2 SASEGT. CDR3 length: 15 amino acids.

V gene TRBV19 combines with J gene TRBJ2-1; 7 bases are shared with TRBD2. The V gene end was trimmed by 10 bases and the J gene end by 0 bases; junction bases not matched to a gene: 6. This CDR3 comprises 14 residues. From germline, CDR1 is LNHDA and CDR2 SQIVND (reference sequence). CDR3 bases: TGTGCCACCAATAGCGGGCGCTCCTACAATGAGCAGTTCTTC. Its protein product is CATNSGRSYNEQFF.

V usage is TRBV2 and J usage is TRBJ2-7; tentative D call: TRBD2 (5 bases). V was clipped by 1 base and J by 6 bases, with 10 bases between them. The V gene's germline CDR1 is SNHLY and CDR2 FYNNEI. The CDR3 is 13 amino acids. The CDR3 sequence is CASSEGGVGEQYF. CDR3 nucleotide sequence: TGTGCCAGCAGTGAAGGGGGAGTTGGCGAGCAGTACTTC.

The chain uses TRBV14 and TRBJ2-5; the match to TRBD2 covers 13 bases. The J call is doubtful: the DNA matches TRBJ2-7 better. The CDR3 is 16 residues long. Germline V lookup: CDR1 SGHDN, CDR2 FVKESK. The DNA for the CDR3 is TGTGCCAGCAGCCGAGGACTAGCGGGAGTCTTATACGAGCAGTACTTC. It is translated as CASSRGLAGVLYEQYF.

This clone was detected only a few times. This CDR3 reads CASSTGTGGYNEQFF. CDR3 bases: TGTGCCAGTAGTACCGGGACAGGGGGTTACAATGAGCAGTTCTTC. V is TRBV19 and J is TRBJ2-1; TRBD1 agrees at 11 bases. The CDR3 is 15 residues long. J was trimmed by 4 bases and V by 4 bases; bases with no gene match: 3. The germline V gene has CDR1 LNHDA and CDR2 SQIVND (reference sequence).

The rearrangement joins TRBV18 to TRBJ2-5; 9 positions match TRBD2. Germline V CDR1 and CDR2: KGHSH, LQKENI. The CDR3 loop spans 13 amino acids. Germline trimming cut 4 bases from V and 5 bases from J; bases unmatched to any gene: 2. CDR3 region: CASSLAGAETQYF. The CDR3 DNA reads as TGTGCCAGCTCACTAGCGGGAGCCGAGACCCAGTACTTC.